Listed below are T cell receptor beta chains from one sample, sequenced in a study of T cell responses to AZD1222 COVID-19 vaccine. Sequencing used immunoSEQ multiplex PCR; TCRdb keeps in-frame clones, though not all of them. The profile covers roughly 150,000 clones, with about 89% appearing a single time and about 8.9% taken by the ten largest. The specimen comprised peripheral blood, sampled 28 days after the second AZD1222 dose. These receptors all come from an adult who received the AZD1222 COVID-19 vaccine. Each CDR3 is given with its conserved first and last residue. A D gene is named only where the DNA matches it firmly. A row's size may be missing; if present it is once, few, many or a size class.

CDR3 DNA: TGTGCCAGCAGCTTAGAAGAGGCAGGGGGCTATGGCTACACCTTC
CDR3 protein: CASSLEEAGGYGYTF
J gene: TRBJ1-2
V gene: TRBV7-8
CDR3 length: 15
clone size: .
D gene: TRBD1

CDR3 DNA: TGTGCCAGCAGCCATTATACTTCAGATACGCAGTATTTT
CDR3 protein: CASSHYTSDTQYF
J gene: TRBJ2-3
V gene: TRBV3-1/TRBV3-2
CDR3 length: 13
clone size: few
D gene: .

CDR3 DNA: TGTGCCAGCAGCCAAGGGACAGGACGGATAGGCACCGGGGAGCTGTTTTTT
CDR3 protein: CASSQGTGRIGTGELFF
J gene: TRBJ2-2
V gene: TRBV3-1/TRBV3-2
CDR3 length: 17
clone size: few
D gene: TRBD1

CDR3 DNA: TGTGCCTGGAGCGCGGGGACTAGCGGGAGAGAGACCCAGTACTTC
CDR3 protein: CAWSAGTSGRETQYF
J gene: TRBJ2-5
V gene: TRBV30
CDR3 length: 15
clone size: .
D gene: TRBD2

CDR3 DNA: TGTGCCAGCAGCCTGGACAGGGGGAACACTGAAGCTTTCTTT
CDR3 protein: CASSLDRGNTEAFF
J gene: TRBJ1-1
V gene: TRBV5-4
CDR3 length: 14
clone size: .
D gene: TRBD1

CDR3 DNA: TGTGCCAGCAGTTACTCCTCGACGACAGGGCGCCACGAGCAGTACTTC
CDR3 protein: CASSYSSTTGRHEQYF
J gene: TRBJ2-7
V gene: TRBV6-5
CDR3 length: 16
clone size: .
D gene: TRBD1

CDR3 DNA: TGTGCCAGCAGCCCCTATAGCGGGAGGGCCGGAGATACGCAGTATTTT
CDR3 protein: CASSPYSGRAGDTQYF
J gene: TRBJ2-3
V gene: TRBV28
CDR3 length: 16
clone size: .
D gene: TRBD2

CDR3 DNA: TGTGCCAGCAGCTCGGGGCCCCCGTGGACCCAGTACTTC
CDR3 protein: CASSSGPPWTQYF
J gene: TRBJ2-5
V gene: TRBV7-9
CDR3 length: 13
clone size: .
D gene: .

CDR3 DNA: TGCGCCAGCAGCCTGGGGGGGAAACAGGCTGGCACTGAAGCTTTCTTT
CDR3 protein: CASSLGGKQAGTEAFF
J gene: TRBJ1-1
V gene: TRBV5-1
CDR3 length: 16
clone size: .
D gene: .

CDR3 DNA: TGTGCCAGCGGGGACCAATACAATGAGCAGTTCTTC
CDR3 protein: CASGDQYNEQFF
J gene: TRBJ2-1
V gene: TRBV11-1
CDR3 length: 12
clone size: .
D gene: .

CDR3 DNA: TGTGCCAGCAGCTCCCCCAAAGAGACCCAGTACTTC
CDR3 protein: CASSSPKETQYF
J gene: TRBJ2-5
V gene: TRBV7-3
CDR3 length: 12
clone size: .
D gene: .

CDR3 DNA: TGTGCCAGCACTAGCGGGTACCGGAATTCACCCCTCCACTTT
CDR3 protein: CASTSGYRNSPLHF
J gene: TRBJ1-6
V gene: TRBV2
CDR3 length: 14
clone size: .
D gene: .

CDR3 DNA: TGTGCCAGCAGCTCGCAGCCCACTAGTGGTGGAAAGCTGTTTTTT
CDR3 protein: CASSSQPTSGGKLFF
J gene: TRBJ2-2
V gene: TRBV7-8
CDR3 length: 15
clone size: .
D gene: .

CDR3 DNA: TGTGCCAGCAGTTTAGCCGGGACAGGGGTAACGGCCCTCAACACCGGGGAGCTGTTTTTT
CDR3 protein: CASSLAGTGVTALNTGELFF
J gene: TRBJ2-2
V gene: TRBV28
CDR3 length: 20
clone size: .
D gene: TRBD1

CDR3 DNA: TGCGCCAGCAGGAACGGAGGGACCTCCTCCGAGCAGTACTTC
CDR3 protein: CASRNGGTSSEQYF
J gene: TRBJ2-7
V gene: TRBV5-1
CDR3 length: 14
clone size: .
D gene: .

CDR3 DNA: TGCGCCAGCAGCTTGGCTGGACTAGCGGGATGGGAGACCCAGTACTTC
CDR3 protein: CASSLAGLAGWETQYF
J gene: TRBJ2-5
V gene: TRBV5-1
CDR3 length: 16
clone size: .
D gene: TRBD2

CDR3 DNA: TGCAGCGTTGAGCATGGTCAGTTAACCTCTAACTATGGCTACACCTTC
CDR3 protein: CSVEHGQLTSNYGYTF
J gene: TRBJ1-2
V gene: TRBV29-1
CDR3 length: 16
clone size: once
D gene: .

CDR3 DNA: TGTGCCAGCAGGGACTGGACAGGCCTTAACACAGATACGCAGTATTTT
CDR3 protein: CASRDWTGLNTDTQYF
J gene: TRBJ2-3
V gene: TRBV7-9
CDR3 length: 16
clone size: .
D gene: TRBD1

CDR3 DNA: TGTGCCAGCAGTTCCTTACGACAGGGGTGGGGAGACGAGCAGTACTTC
CDR3 protein: CASSSLRQGWGDEQYF
J gene: TRBJ2-7
V gene: TRBV6-6
CDR3 length: 16
clone size: .
D gene: TRBD1

CDR3 DNA: TGTGCCAGCTCACAAGGGATAGGAAGCAATCAGCCCCAGCATTTT
CDR3 protein: CASSQGIGSNQPQHF
J gene: TRBJ1-5
V gene: TRBV18
CDR3 length: 15
clone size: .
D gene: .

CDR3 DNA: TGTGCCAGTAGTGGAACAGGGGGTATCAACGAGCAGTACTTC
CDR3 protein: CASSGTGGINEQYF
J gene: TRBJ2-7
V gene: TRBV19
CDR3 length: 14
clone size: few
D gene: TRBD1

CDR3 DNA: TGTGCCTGGAGTGGACAGCAAGATCTTCCCCAGCATTTT
CDR3 protein: CAWSGQQDLPQHF
J gene: TRBJ1-5
V gene: TRBV30
CDR3 length: 13
clone size: few
D gene: .

CDR3 DNA: TGTGCCAGCAGACCAGGGGCCGGCTACACCTTC
CDR3 protein: CASRPGAGYTF
J gene: TRBJ1-2
V gene: TRBV28
CDR3 length: 11
clone size: .
D gene: .

CDR3 DNA: TGTGCCAGCAGCTTAGACGAGAACACTGAAGCTTTCTTT
CDR3 protein: CASSLDENTEAFF
J gene: TRBJ1-1
V gene: TRBV7-9
CDR3 length: 13
clone size: .
D gene: .

CDR3 DNA: TGTGCCAGCAGCGAAGGGGGTCGGACCGGGGAGCTGTTTTTT
CDR3 protein: CASSEGGRTGELFF
J gene: TRBJ2-2
V gene: TRBV5-4
CDR3 length: 14
clone size: .
D gene: .

CDR3 DNA: TGTGCCAGCATAGACAGGGTTAGGGGTACGCAGTATTTT
CDR3 protein: CASIDRVRGTQYF
J gene: TRBJ2-3
V gene: TRBV6-5
CDR3 length: 13
clone size: .
D gene: TRBD1

CDR3 DNA: TGTGCCTGGAGGACGGCGGGACAGACCTACGAGCAGTACTTC
CDR3 protein: CAWRTAGQTYEQYF
J gene: TRBJ2-7
V gene: TRBV30
CDR3 length: 14
clone size: .
D gene: .

CDR3 DNA: TGTGCCAGCACCCGACTGACCAGAACCTACAATGAGCAGTTCTTC
CDR3 protein: CASTRLTRTYNEQFF
J gene: TRBJ2-1
V gene: TRBV11-2
CDR3 length: 15
clone size: .
D gene: .

CDR3 DNA: TGCGCCAGCAGCAAAGGGGACAACCAAGAGACCCAGTACTTC
CDR3 protein: CASSKGDNQETQYF
J gene: TRBJ2-5
V gene: TRBV5-1
CDR3 length: 14
clone size: .
D gene: .

CDR3 DNA: TGCGCCAGCAGCTTGATGACAAGTAACACCGGGGAGCTGTTTTTT
CDR3 protein: CASSLMTSNTGELFF
J gene: TRBJ2-2
V gene: TRBV5-1
CDR3 length: 15
clone size: .
D gene: .

CDR3 DNA: TGTGCCAGCAGTTACTCCGGGAGTGGGGCCCCGACTAGCGGGAGCCACGAGCAGTACTTC
CDR3 protein: CASSYSGSGAPTSGSHEQYF
J gene: TRBJ2-7
V gene: TRBV6-2/TRBV6-3
CDR3 length: 20
clone size: .
D gene: TRBD2

CDR3 DNA: TGTGCCTGGAGGGACAGGGCGGCCGGGGAGCTGTTTTTT
CDR3 protein: CAWRDRAAGELFF
J gene: TRBJ2-2
V gene: TRBV30
CDR3 length: 13
clone size: .
D gene: TRBD1

CDR3 DNA: TGTGCCAGCAGCTTTTCTTCTTATGAGCAGTTCTTC
CDR3 protein: CASSFSSYEQFF
J gene: TRBJ2-1
V gene: TRBV7-2
CDR3 length: 12
clone size: .
D gene: .

CDR3 DNA: TGTGCCAGCAGCCACCTGACGGGGGATGGCTACACCTTC
CDR3 protein: CASSHLTGDGYTF
J gene: TRBJ1-2
V gene: TRBV3-1/TRBV3-2
CDR3 length: 13
clone size: .
D gene: .

CDR3 DNA: TGTGCAAGTCGACCTCCCGGTGACAGGGGGCGCAGGAATGAGCAGTTCTTC
CDR3 protein: CASRPPGDRGRRNEQFF
J gene: TRBJ2-1
V gene: TRBV12-2
CDR3 length: 17
clone size: .
D gene: .

CDR3 DNA: TGTGCCAGCAGCTCCGGGACAGGGGTTTCCGGGGCCAACGTCCTGACTTTC
CDR3 protein: CASSSGTGVSGANVLTF
J gene: TRBJ2-6
V gene: TRBV5-4
CDR3 length: 17
clone size: .
D gene: TRBD1

CDR3 DNA: TGTGCCAGCAGTCCCTCCCCTTTGAGCAATCAGCCCCAGCATTTT
CDR3 protein: CASSPSPLSNQPQHF
J gene: TRBJ1-5
V gene: TRBV6-6
CDR3 length: 15
clone size: .
D gene: .

CDR3 DNA: TGTGCCAGCAGCGTAGGGAGGGGGACAGGGGAAAAGAGGATCAATGAGCAGTTCTTC
CDR3 protein: CASSVGRGTGEKRINEQFF
J gene: TRBJ2-1
V gene: TRBV9
CDR3 length: 19
clone size: few
D gene: TRBD1

CDR3 DNA: TGTGCCAGCAGTTTATCCCCTCTGGGCACTGAAGCTTTCTTT
CDR3 protein: CASSLSPLGTEAFF
J gene: TRBJ1-1
V gene: TRBV28
CDR3 length: 14
clone size: .
D gene: .

CDR3 DNA: TGTGCCAGCGTGGTGCTAGACTCCTCTGAGACCCAGTACTTC
CDR3 protein: CASVVLDSSETQYF
J gene: TRBJ2-5
V gene: TRBV7-9
CDR3 length: 14
clone size: .
D gene: .

CDR3 DNA: TGTGCCAGCAGTTTACAGGGAGGGGATTACGAGCAGTACTTC
CDR3 protein: CASSLQGGDYEQYF
J gene: TRBJ2-7
V gene: TRBV28
CDR3 length: 14
clone size: .
D gene: TRBD2

CDR3 DNA: TGTGCCAGCAGTCCCCCCCGGCAGGGGGCCACCGGGGAGCTGTTTTTT
CDR3 protein: CASSPPRQGATGELFF
J gene: TRBJ2-2
V gene: TRBV2
CDR3 length: 16
clone size: .
D gene: TRBD1

CDR3 DNA: TGTGCCAGCAGCTTCCTCTCCACGGCTGAAGCTTTCTTT
CDR3 protein: CASSFLSTAEAFF
J gene: TRBJ1-1
V gene: TRBV11-2
CDR3 length: 13
clone size: .
D gene: .

CDR3 DNA: TGTGCCAGCAGCACCCAGGGCGGGGGGATCTACAATGAGCAGTTCTTC
CDR3 protein: CASSTQGGGIYNEQFF
J gene: TRBJ2-1
V gene: TRBV7-9
CDR3 length: 16
clone size: .
D gene: TRBD2

CDR3 DNA: TGTGCCAGTAGTATCACTCCCGGGGCCCGGAGGGAGACCCAGTACTTC
CDR3 protein: CASSITPGARRETQYF
J gene: TRBJ2-5
V gene: TRBV19
CDR3 length: 16
clone size: .
D gene: .

CDR3 DNA: TGTGCCTGGGCTTTAGGGGTCGAGGGCAATGAAAAACTGTTTTTT
CDR3 protein: CAWALGVEGNEKLFF
J gene: TRBJ1-4
V gene: TRBV30
CDR3 length: 15
clone size: .
D gene: .

CDR3 DNA: TGTGCCAGCGGGTACAGGGGATCGGAAAAACTGTTTTTT
CDR3 protein: CASGYRGSEKLFF
J gene: TRBJ1-4
V gene: TRBV28
CDR3 length: 13
clone size: once
D gene: TRBD1

CDR3 DNA: TGTGCCAGCAACCCTAGCGTGGGTGCAGATACGCAGTATTTT
CDR3 protein: CASNPSVGADTQYF
J gene: TRBJ2-3
V gene: TRBV2
CDR3 length: 14
clone size: few
D gene: .

CDR3 DNA: TGTGCCAGCAGCCGGATAAACAGGGGGTCGTATGAAAAACTGTTTTTT
CDR3 protein: CASSRINRGSYEKLFF
J gene: TRBJ1-4
V gene: TRBV3-1/TRBV3-2
CDR3 length: 16
clone size: few
D gene: TRBD1

CDR3 DNA: TGTGCCAGCAGCTTATTCTCCCCCGGGGAGCTGTTTTTT
CDR3 protein: CASSLFSPGELFF
J gene: TRBJ2-2
V gene: TRBV7-2
CDR3 length: 13
clone size: .
D gene: .

CDR3 DNA: TGTGCCAGCAGTTCGGCAGGGACGGCTTGGGGACCCCTCCACTTT
CDR3 protein: CASSSAGTAWGPLHF
J gene: TRBJ1-6
V gene: TRBV28
CDR3 length: 15
clone size: once
D gene: .

CDR3 DNA: TGTGCCAGCAGTGACTCGGGACTACTCACAGATACGCAGTATTTT
CDR3 protein: CASSDSGLLTDTQYF
J gene: TRBJ2-3
V gene: TRBV6-4
CDR3 length: 15
clone size: .
D gene: TRBD2

CDR3 DNA: TGTGCCAGCTCCAGTCTTAAGGCAGCCGCCTCCTACAATGAGCAGTTCTTC
CDR3 protein: CASSSLKAAASYNEQFF
J gene: TRBJ2-1
V gene: TRBV18
CDR3 length: 17
clone size: once
D gene: .

CDR3 DNA: TGTGCCAGGGGGGGCAGCTCTGGAAACACCATATATTTT
CDR3 protein: CARGGSSGNTIYF
J gene: TRBJ1-3
V gene: TRBV28
CDR3 length: 13
clone size: .
D gene: .

CDR3 DNA: TGTGCCAGTAGTACCGGGACTCCCACAGATACGCAGTATTTT
CDR3 protein: CASSTGTPTDTQYF
J gene: TRBJ2-3
V gene: TRBV19
CDR3 length: 14
clone size: .
D gene: .

CDR3 DNA: TGTGCCAGCAGTTCCCGGGCCAACCTGGGGAATAATTCACCCCTCCACTTT
CDR3 protein: CASSSRANLGNNSPLHF
J gene: TRBJ1-6
V gene: TRBV27
CDR3 length: 17
clone size: .
D gene: .

CDR3 DNA: TGCAGCGCCTTGGACAAATCCCCCTACGAGCAGTACTTC
CDR3 protein: CSALDKSPYEQYF
J gene: TRBJ2-7
V gene: TRBV29-1
CDR3 length: 13
clone size: .
D gene: .

CDR3 DNA: TGTGCCAGCTCACCAGCGGTGGGCCCAAACTACGAGCAGTACTTC
CDR3 protein: CASSPAVGPNYEQYF
J gene: TRBJ2-7
V gene: TRBV18
CDR3 length: 15
clone size: .
D gene: .

CDR3 DNA: TGTGCCAGCAGTTCCGGACAGTGGCAAGAGACCCAGTACTTC
CDR3 protein: CASSSGQWQETQYF
J gene: TRBJ2-5
V gene: TRBV28
CDR3 length: 14
clone size: .
D gene: .

CDR3 DNA: TGTGCCAGTAGTATTAGAACTAGCGGGAGCTCCTACAATGAGCAGTTCTTC
CDR3 protein: CASSIRTSGSSYNEQFF
J gene: TRBJ2-1
V gene: TRBV19
CDR3 length: 17
clone size: .
D gene: TRBD2